The present T cell receptor (beta chain) was sequenced within a study of CD8 T cells in ankylosing spondylitis. Notes on the study in general: Some of these motif variants have turned up before, in reports on reactive arthritis synovial fluid and blood.

The CDR3 extends over 14 amino acids. V was clipped by 5 bases and J by 5 bases, with 14 bases between them. A remark on this clonotype: Antigen unknown.

TCRdb passed the 5' RACE reads through MiXCR, listing each CDR3 protein once. Of about 35,000 distinct CDR3 sequences listed, about 9.4% are singletons. The gene calls are TRBV12-3 or TRBV12-4 and TRBJ2-3; D is perhaps TRBD1 or TRBD2 (5 bases each). This receptor was obtained from a male donor with ankylosing spondylitis or in good health (not recorded which). The sequencing sample was made of blood, either unsorted or a sorted T cell fraction (not recorded which). This chain's CDR3 is CASSILGDRDTQYF. The CDR3 DNA reads TGTGCCAGCAGTATTCTGGGGGATCGAGATACGCAGTATTTT.